The present TCR beta chain was sequenced within a study of T cells in narcolepsy. This CDR3 comprises 12 residues. Germline CDR1 reads SNHLY; CDR2 reads FYNNEI. Trimming stripped 3 bases from V and 7 bases from J, with 10 bases between. Study-wide findings and caveats: Autoreactive HCRT-specific and TRIB2-specific clonotypes were marked in same-patient CSF-versus-blood CD4+ comparisons.

The repertoire was sequenced with immunoSEQ multiplex PCR; TCRdb's copy has only in-frame clones and lacks some. The sample lists 25,000 to 35,000 clones, less than 90% occurring once. About this clone: As yet, its antigen is unknown.

This chain links TRBV2 with TRBJ2-7; D gene unclear. This TCR derives from a human donor with narcolepsy. Sequencing was performed on CD45RA- memory CD4+ T cells from PBMCs. CDR3 nucleotides: TGTGCCAGCAGTGATCGAAGGGAAGAGCAGTACTTC. It specifies CASSDRREEQYF.